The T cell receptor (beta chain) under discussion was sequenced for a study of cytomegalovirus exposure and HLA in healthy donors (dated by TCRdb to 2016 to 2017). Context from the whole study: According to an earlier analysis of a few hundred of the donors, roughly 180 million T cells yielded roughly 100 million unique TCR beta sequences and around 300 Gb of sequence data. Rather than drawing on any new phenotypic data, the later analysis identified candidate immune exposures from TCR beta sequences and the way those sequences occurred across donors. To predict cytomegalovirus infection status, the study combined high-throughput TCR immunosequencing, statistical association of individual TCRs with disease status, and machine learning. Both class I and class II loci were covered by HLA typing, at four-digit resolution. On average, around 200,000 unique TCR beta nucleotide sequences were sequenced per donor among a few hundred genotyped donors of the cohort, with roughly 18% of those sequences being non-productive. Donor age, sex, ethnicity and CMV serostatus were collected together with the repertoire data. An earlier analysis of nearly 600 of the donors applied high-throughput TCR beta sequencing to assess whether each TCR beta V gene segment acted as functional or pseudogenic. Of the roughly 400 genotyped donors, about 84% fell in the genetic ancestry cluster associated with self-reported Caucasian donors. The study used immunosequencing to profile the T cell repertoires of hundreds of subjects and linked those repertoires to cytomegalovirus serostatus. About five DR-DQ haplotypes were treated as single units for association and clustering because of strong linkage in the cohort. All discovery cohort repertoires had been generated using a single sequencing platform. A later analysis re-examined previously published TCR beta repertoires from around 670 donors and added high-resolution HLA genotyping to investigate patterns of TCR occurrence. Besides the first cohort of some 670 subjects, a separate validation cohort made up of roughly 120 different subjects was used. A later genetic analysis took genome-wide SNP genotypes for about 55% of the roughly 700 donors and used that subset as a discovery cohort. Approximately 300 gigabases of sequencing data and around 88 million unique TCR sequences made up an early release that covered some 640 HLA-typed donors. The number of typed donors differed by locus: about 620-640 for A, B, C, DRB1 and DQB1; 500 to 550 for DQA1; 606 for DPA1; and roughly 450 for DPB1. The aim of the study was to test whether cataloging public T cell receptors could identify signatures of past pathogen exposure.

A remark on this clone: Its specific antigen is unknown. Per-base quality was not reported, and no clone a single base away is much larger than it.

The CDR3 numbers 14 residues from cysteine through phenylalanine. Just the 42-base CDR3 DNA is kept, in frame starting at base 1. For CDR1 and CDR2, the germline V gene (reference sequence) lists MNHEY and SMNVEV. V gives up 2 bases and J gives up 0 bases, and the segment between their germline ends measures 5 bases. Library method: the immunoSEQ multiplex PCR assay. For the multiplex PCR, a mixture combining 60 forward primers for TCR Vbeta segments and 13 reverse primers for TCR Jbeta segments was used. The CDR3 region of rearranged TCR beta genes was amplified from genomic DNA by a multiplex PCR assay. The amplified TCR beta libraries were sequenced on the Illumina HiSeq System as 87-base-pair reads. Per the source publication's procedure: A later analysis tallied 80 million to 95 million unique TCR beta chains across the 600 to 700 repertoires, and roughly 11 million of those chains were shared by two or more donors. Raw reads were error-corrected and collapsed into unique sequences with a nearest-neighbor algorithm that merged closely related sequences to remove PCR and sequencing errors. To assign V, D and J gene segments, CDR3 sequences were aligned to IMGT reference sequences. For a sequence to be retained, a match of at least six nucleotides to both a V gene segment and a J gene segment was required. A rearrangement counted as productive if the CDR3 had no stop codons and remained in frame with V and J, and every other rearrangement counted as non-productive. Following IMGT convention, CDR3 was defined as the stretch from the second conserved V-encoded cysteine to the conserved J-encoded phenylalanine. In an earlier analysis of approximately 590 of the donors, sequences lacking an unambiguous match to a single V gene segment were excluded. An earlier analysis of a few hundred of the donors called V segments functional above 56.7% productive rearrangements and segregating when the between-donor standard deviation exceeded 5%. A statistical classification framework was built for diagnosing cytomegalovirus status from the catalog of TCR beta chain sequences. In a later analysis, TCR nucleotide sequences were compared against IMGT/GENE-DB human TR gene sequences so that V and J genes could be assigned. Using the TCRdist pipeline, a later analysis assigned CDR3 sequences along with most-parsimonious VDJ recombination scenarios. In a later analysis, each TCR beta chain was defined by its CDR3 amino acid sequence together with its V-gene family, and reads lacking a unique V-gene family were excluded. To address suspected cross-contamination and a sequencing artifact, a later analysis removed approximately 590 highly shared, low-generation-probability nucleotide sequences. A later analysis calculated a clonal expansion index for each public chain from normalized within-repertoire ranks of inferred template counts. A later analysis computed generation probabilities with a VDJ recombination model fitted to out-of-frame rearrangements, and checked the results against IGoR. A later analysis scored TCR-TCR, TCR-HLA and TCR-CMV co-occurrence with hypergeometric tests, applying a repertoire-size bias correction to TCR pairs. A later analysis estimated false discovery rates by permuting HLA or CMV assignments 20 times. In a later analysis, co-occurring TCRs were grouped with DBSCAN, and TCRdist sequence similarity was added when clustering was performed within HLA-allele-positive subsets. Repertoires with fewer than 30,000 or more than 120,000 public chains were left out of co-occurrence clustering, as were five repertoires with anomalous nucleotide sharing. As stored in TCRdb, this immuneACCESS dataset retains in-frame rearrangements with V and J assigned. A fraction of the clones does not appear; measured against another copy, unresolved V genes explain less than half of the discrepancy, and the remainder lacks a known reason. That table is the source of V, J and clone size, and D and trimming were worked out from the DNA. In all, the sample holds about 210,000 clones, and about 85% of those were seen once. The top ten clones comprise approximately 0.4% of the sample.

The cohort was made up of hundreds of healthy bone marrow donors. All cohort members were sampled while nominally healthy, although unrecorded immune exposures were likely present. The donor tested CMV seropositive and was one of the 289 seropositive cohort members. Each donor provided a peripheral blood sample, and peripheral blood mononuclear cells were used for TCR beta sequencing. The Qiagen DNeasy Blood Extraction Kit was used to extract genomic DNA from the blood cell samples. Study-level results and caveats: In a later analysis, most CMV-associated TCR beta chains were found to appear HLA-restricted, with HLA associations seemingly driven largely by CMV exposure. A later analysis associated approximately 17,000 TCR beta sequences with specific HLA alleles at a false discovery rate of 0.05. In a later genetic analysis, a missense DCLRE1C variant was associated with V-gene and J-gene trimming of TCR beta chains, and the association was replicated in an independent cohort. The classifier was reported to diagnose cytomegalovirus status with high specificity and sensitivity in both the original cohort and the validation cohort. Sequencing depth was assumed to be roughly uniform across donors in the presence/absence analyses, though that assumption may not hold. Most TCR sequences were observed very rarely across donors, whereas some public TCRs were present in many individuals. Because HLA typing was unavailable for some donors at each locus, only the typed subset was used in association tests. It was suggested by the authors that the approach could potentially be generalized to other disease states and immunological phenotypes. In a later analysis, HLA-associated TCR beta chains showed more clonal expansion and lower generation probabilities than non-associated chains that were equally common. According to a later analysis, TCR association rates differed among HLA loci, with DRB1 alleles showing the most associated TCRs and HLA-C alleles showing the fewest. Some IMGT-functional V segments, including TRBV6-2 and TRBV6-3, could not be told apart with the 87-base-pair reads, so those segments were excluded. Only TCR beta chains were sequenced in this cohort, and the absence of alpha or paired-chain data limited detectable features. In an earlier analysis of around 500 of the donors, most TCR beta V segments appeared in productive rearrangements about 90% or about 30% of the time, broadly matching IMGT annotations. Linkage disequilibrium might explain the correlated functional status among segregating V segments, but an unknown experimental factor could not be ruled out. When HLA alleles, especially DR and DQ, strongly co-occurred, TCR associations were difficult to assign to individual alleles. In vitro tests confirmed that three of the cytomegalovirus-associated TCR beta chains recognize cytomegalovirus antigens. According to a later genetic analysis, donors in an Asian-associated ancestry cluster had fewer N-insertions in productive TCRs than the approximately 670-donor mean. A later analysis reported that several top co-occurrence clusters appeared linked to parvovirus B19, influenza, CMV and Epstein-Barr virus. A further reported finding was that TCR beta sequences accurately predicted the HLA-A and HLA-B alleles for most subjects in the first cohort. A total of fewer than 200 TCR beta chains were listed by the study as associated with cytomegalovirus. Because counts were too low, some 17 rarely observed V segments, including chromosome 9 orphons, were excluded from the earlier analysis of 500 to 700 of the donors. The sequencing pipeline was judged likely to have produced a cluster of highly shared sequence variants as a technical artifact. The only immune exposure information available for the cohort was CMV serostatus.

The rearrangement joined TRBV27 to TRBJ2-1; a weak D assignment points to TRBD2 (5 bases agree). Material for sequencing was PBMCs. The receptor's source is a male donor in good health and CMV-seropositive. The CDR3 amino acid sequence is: CASSLGSSYNEQFF. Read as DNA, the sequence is TGTGCCAGCAGTTTAGGGAGCTCCTACAATGAGCAGTTCTTC.